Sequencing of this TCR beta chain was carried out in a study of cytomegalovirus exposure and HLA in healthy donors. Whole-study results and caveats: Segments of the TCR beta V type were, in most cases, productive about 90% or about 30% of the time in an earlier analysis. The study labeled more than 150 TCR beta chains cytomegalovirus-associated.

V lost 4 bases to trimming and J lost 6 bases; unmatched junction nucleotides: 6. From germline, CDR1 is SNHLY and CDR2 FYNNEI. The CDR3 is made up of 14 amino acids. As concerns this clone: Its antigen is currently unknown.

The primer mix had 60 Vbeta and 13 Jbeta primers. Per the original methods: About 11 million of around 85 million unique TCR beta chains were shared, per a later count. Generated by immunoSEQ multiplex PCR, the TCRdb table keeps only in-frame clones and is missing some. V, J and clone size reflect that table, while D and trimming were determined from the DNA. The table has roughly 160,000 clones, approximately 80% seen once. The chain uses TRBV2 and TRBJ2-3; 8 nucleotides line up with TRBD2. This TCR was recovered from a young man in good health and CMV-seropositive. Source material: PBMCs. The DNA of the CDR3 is TGTGCCAGCAGTGGCGGGCGGGGGGCGGATACGCAGTATTTT. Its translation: CASSGGRGADTQYF. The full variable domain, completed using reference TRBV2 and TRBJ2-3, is EPEVTQTPSHQVTQMGQEVILRCVPISNHLYFYWYRQILGQKVEFLVSFYNNEISEKSEIFDDQFSVERPDGSNFTLKIRSTKLEDSAMYFCASSGGRGADTQYFGPGTRLTVL.